This T cell receptor (beta chain) stems from a study of human T cells and chemical hapten exposure (dated by TCRdb to about 2021). As for the study more broadly: For sensitization, 2% DPC in acetone was applied to a roughly 2 cm by roughly 2 cm area of upper inner arm skin. Libraries were pooled for sequencing, and variation in per-sample TCR yields was attributed mainly to small differences in library volumes within the pool. Patch tests used Finn chambers with 0.01% DPC on the upper back, scored after 6 days by International Contact Dermatitis Research Group standards. In alopecia patients, the study followed how the peripheral blood TCR repertoire changed in vivo over primary and secondary sensitization to diphenylcyclopropenone (DPC), a hapten. Alopecia areata with under or over 50% scalp involvement, alopecia totalis and alopecia universalis were represented in the patient cohort, which was mostly female. Throughout the study period of about 23 weeks, patients also received therapeutic DPC doses to the scalp every week. Twenty-nine alopecia patients gave blood for TCR sequencing at one to four time points (pre-sensitization, 2, 6 and 24 weeks). Patient blood was sampled pre-sensitization (week 0) and at 2, 6 and about 24 weeks after DPC sensitization. Summary of the overall study and its limitations: Expanded TCRs formed significantly more large CDR3 similarity clusters than pre-sensitization or healthy control sets, consistent with antigen-driven responses. DPC sensitization did not change how many TCRs were above 1 in 1000 frequency, and no evidence was found of alterations in global repertoire structure. A positive correlation was found between the number of PT1 expanded TCRs and patch test score, with significance reached at thresholds 8, 16 and 32 but not 4. After repeated subsampling, the strength of the expansion versus patch-test correlation and the threshold at which it became significant changed. Because every patient had alopecia, a presumed autoimmune disease, the patients' immune response might differ from that of healthy individuals.

CDR1 and CDR2 were assigned from the germline V gene as SNHLY and FYNNEI. V is clipped by 6 bases and J by 6 bases, and the sequence between their germline boundaries is 12 bases long. The CDR3 runs 12 amino acids, cysteine and phenylalanine included. The read is trimmed to its CDR3 DNA, 36 bases read in frame from base 1. The label giving this sample's time point can be read as: pre-sensitization, week 0. The treatment or condition label on this specimen signifies: therapeutic diphenylcyclopropenone sensitization with weekly scalp DPC. Blood at each patch-test visit was drawn before the patch test was applied. Eligible patients were aged 18 to 70, diagnosed with alopecia, deemed suitable for DPC therapy, and excluded if pregnant. Total RNA was isolated from unfractionated whole blood collected in Tempus Blood RNA tubes. Turning to this clonotype: Its antigen remains undetermined. Base qualities were left out, and no much larger clone turns up one base away.

The library was obtained by RACE. The sequencing machine was a NextSeq 500. Library preparation attached unique molecular identifiers to individual cDNA molecules for quantitative, reproducible TCR counting. Both TCR alpha and TCR beta chains were sequenced from each blood RNA sample. In the authors' own workflow: A median of roughly 99,000 TCRs per sample was observed, with a range of 23,224 to 690,600. The Decombinator software suite was used to annotate V, J and CDR3 in the TCR reads. To make PS versus PT1 abundance plots, every sample was subsampled to the same number of TCRs (28,000). Expanded TCRs were defined as absent before sensitization and observed at least eight times at the 2-week time point. Using fastp trimming at Q25 and MiXCR clonotype assembly, TCRdb reanalyzed the public sequencing data and kept in-frame beta chains. Records with the same CDR3 protein are collapsed into one entry carrying the most frequent genes and DNA. For this entry, the V and J calls and clone size follow TCRdb and not the study's own pipeline. The sample profile shows about 380,000 distinct CDR3 sequences; 4.5% to 5.5% of them were found once. The ten top clones hold 2.6% of the sample.

Source: whole blood, taken in connection with sensitization to the hapten diphenylcyclopropenone (DPC). The sequence was obtained from a woman between 45 and 65 years old with alopecia areata. Some clones in this sample may be carry-over from other donors' samples. The chain links TRBV2 with TRBJ2-7, with no confidently assigned D gene. The CDR3: CASRAPGPEQYF. The sequence in DNA is TGTGCCAGCAGGGCCCCCGGGCCCGAGCAGTACTTC.